This T cell receptor beta chain comes out of a study of CD8 T cells in ankylosing spondylitis. The study's findings and limits: A motif in TCR beta, a set of fewer than ten highly homologous variants, appeared characteristic of ankylosing spondylitis blood.

TCRdb passed the 5' RACE reads through MiXCR, listing each CDR3 protein once. The sample lists 200,000 to 300,000 distinct CDR3 sequences; roughly 32% were seen once. Comment on this clonotype: The antigen remains unidentified.

The clonotype originates from a male donor with ankylosing spondylitis or in good health (not recorded which). Material for sequencing was blood, either unsorted or a sorted T cell fraction (not recorded which).

Written as DNA, the CDR3 is TGCAGCCCCTACAGCGTATTCTACAATGAGCAGTTCTTC. It encodes CSPYSVFYNEQFF. The chain is built from TRBV29-1 and TRBJ2-1; unclear D gene. Looked up from germline, CDR1 is SQVTM and CDR2 is ANQGSEA. The V end was cut by 8 bases, the J end by 3 bases, with 14 bases between. The CDR3 has 13 amino acids.